The 29 T cell receptor beta chains below were found in one sample sequenced in a study of blood T cell repertoires in COVID-19. Data came from immunoSEQ multiplex PCR; TCRdb stores just in-frame clones and leaves some out. The repertoire includes about 150,000 clones, about 89% of them detected once, and less than 0.6% sits in the top ten. Sequences were obtained from peripheral blood. These receptors came from a man between 45 and 60 years old with acute or convalescent COVID-19.

The rearrangement uses TRBV27 and TRBJ1-5; D unresolved. V lost 3 bases and J lost 7, with 7 bases in between. From germline, CDR1 is MNHEY and CDR2 SMNVEV (reference sequence). CDR3 size: 12 residues. This CDR3 is CASSFRGQPQHF. The CDR3, as DNA: TGTGCCAGCAGTTTCCGGGGACAGCCCCAGCATTTT.

This clone was seen a single time. The chain recombines TRBV11-3 with TRBJ2-3; 9 nucleotides agree with TRBD1. Looked up from germline, CDR1 is SGHNT and CDR2 is YENEEA. V lost 5 bases, J lost 2 bases, and 14 bases stayed unmatched. The CDR3 loop spans 18 amino acids. This CDR3 reads CASSLGKTGTGNTDTQYF. In nucleotides, the CDR3 is TGTGCCAGCAGCCTCGGCAAAACCGGGACAGGGAACACAGATACGCAGTATTTT.

The V call is TRBV5-4, the J call TRBJ2-3; D perhaps matches TRBD2 (5 bases). Germline CDR1 and CDR2: SGHNT and YYREEE (reference sequence). V was shortened by 3 bases and J by 0 bases, with 14 bases between the two germline ends. The CDR3 spans 16 residues. CDR3: CASSSLGVRSTDTQYF. CDR3 sequence (DNA): TGTGCCAGCAGCTCTCTCGGGGTACGCAGCACAGATACGCAGTATTTT.

This rearrangement joins TRBV19 to TRBJ1-5; TRBD1 matches at 11 bases. Germline loops: CDR1 LNHDA, CDR2 SQIVND (reference sequence). V dropped 6 bases and J dropped 1; count of bases not matched to a gene: 5. This CDR3 has 16 amino acids. CDR3 sequence: CASSLGTGGSNQPQHF. In DNA form, the CDR3 reads TGTGCCAGTAGCCTTGGGACAGGGGGGAGCAATCAGCCCCAGCATTTT. Filled out from reference TRBV19 and TRBJ1-5, the complete variable domain reads DGGITQSPKYLFRKEGQNVTLSCEQNLNHDAMYWYRQDPGQGLRLIYYSQIVNDFQKGDIAEGYSVSREKKESFPLTVTSAQKNPTAFYLCASSLGTGGSNQPQHFGDGTRLSIL.

In regard to this clone: The identical CDR3 is also encoded by other nucleotide sequences in the sample. The chain is built from TRBV5-1 and TRBJ2-5; maybe TRBD1 (6 bases). Germline V gives CDR1 SGHRS, CDR2 YFSETQ. V shed 2 bases and J shed 5 bases, with 7 bases lying between them. The CDR3 is 12 amino acids. The DNA of the CDR3 is TGCGCCAGCAGCTTCAGGGGTGAGACCCAGTACTTC. Amino acid sequence: CASSFRGETQYF. Full variable domain (remainder filled in from reference TRBV5-1 and TRBJ2-5): KAGVTQTPRYLIKTRGQQVTLSCSPISGHRSVSWYQQTPGQGLQFLFEYFSETQRNKGNFPGRFSGRQFSNSRSEMNVSTLELGDSALYLCASSFRGETQYFGPGTRLLVL.

The genes are TRBV2 and TRBJ2-7; D gene uncertain. With 6 bases removed from V and 7 bases from J, the gap between germline ends came to 22 bases. The CDR3 sequence is 15 residues long. Germline lookup yields CDR1 SNHLY and CDR2 FYNNEI. In nucleotides, the CDR3 is TGTGCCAGCAGACCAGACGGAGCCGATTTTTGGGAGCAGTACTTC. Amino acid sequence: CASRPDGADFWEQYF.

This chain uses TRBV7-9 with TRBJ2-7; D is possibly TRBD1 (6 bases). This CDR3 region has 14 residues. V was shortened by 5 bases and J by 2 bases, with 13 bases between the two germline ends. Germline CDR1 reads SEHNR; CDR2 reads FQNEAQ (reference sequence). CDR3 sequence reads: CASSTYRAPYEQYV. In DNA, the CDR3 is TGTGCCAGCAGCACCTACAGGGCACCCTACGAGCAGTACGTC.

The V gene is TRBV6-5, the J gene TRBJ1-1; D possibly corresponds to TRBD1 (6 bases). The V end lost 4 bases, the J end lost 9 bases, and 15 bases lay between the germline ends. Germline lookup yields CDR1 MNHEY and CDR2 SVGAGI. The CDR3 consists of 13 residues. CDR3 region: CASSFQGRGKAFF. The CDR3 DNA sequence: TGTGCCAGCAGTTTTCAGGGAAGGGGGAAAGCTTTCTTT.

V usage is TRBV6-5 and J usage is TRBJ1-1, with D uncertain. The CDR3 has 15 residues. The V end was cut by 5 bases, the J end by 1 base, with 14 bases between. The germline V gene has CDR1 MNHEY and CDR2 SVGAGI. CDR3 loop: CASSTTRFSNTEAFF. As DNA, the CDR3 is TGTGCCAGCAGTACGACAAGATTTTCGAACACTGAAGCTTTCTTT.

This sequence joins TRBV19 and TRBJ1-5; weak D call: TRBD1 (6 bases). Between the trimmed V and J ends, which lost 5 bases and 7 bases, there was a span of 21 bases. The CDR3 sequence is 16 residues long. The germline gives CDR1 LNHDA, CDR2 SQIVND (reference sequence). This CDR3 reads CASSFEVMGGQQPQHF. The CDR3 coding sequence is TGTGCCAGTAGTTTCGAGGTCATGGGGGGGCAGCAGCCCCAGCATTTT. The full variable domain, completed using reference TRBV19 and TRBJ1-5, is DGGITQSPKYLFRKEGQNVTLSCEQNLNHDAMYWYRQDPGQGLRLIYYSQIVNDFQKGDIAEGYSVSREKKESFPLTVTSAQKNPTAFYLCASSFEVMGGQQPQHFGDGTRLSIL.

V gene TRBV27 combines with J gene TRBJ2-3, with D tentatively TRBD2 (6 bases). This CDR3 contains 14 residues. Germline lookup yields CDR1 MNHEY and CDR2 SMNVEV (reference sequence). The V and J ends lost 2 bases and 2 bases respectively, with 8 bases between them. The CDR3 sequence is CASSLPGDTDTQYF. CDR3 sequence (DNA): TGTGCCAGCAGTTTACCGGGGGACACAGATACGCAGTATTTT.

This chain uses TRBV9 with TRBJ2-5; D is unresolved. The CDR3 consists of 14 residues. Between the trimmed V and J ends, which lost 2 bases and 2 bases, there was a span of 10 bases. Germline V CDR1 and CDR2: SGDLS, YYNGEE. The CDR3 DNA reads TGTGCCAGCAGCGTTTACCACAGTCAAGAGACCCAGTACTTC. Translated, it gives CASSVYHSQETQYF.

CDR3 residues: CASSPTATVTYEQYV. The CDR3 DNA reads as TGTGCCAGCAGTCCGACAGCGACAGTCACCTACGAGCAGTACGTC. V is TRBV27 and J is TRBJ2-7; a possible D gene is TRBD1 (5 bases). Trimming shortened V by 5 bases and J by 2 bases, and 16 bases separated the two germline ends. Germline-derived CDR1 and CDR2 are MNHEY and SMNVEV (reference sequence). The CDR3 is 15 amino acids.

This chain links TRBV7-3 with TRBJ2-3; TRBD1 agrees at 7 bases. J was trimmed by 3 bases and V by 5 bases; bases with no gene match: 8. Germline V gives CDR1 SGHTA, CDR2 FQGTGA. The length of the CDR3 is 15 residues. Here the CDR3 DNA reads TGTGCCAGCAGCCCACAGGGGCTCGAAACAGATACGCAGTATTTT. The encoded protein is CASSPQGLETDTQYF.

The V call is TRBV20-1, the J call TRBJ1-6, with 8 bases lining up with TRBD1. After removal of 3 bases from V and 7 bases from J, the junction contained 5 bases not matched to a gene. The CDR3 extends over 14 amino acids. Germline assignment: CDR1 DFQATT and CDR2 SNEGSKA (reference sequence). The CDR3 region is CSASSGTGNSPLHF. The CDR3 DNA sequence: TGCAGTGCTAGTTCTGGGACAGGCAATTCACCCCTCCACTTT.

V is TRBV24-1 and J is TRBJ2-1; TRBD2 matches 7 bases. The CDR3 runs 13 residues. Trimming at V came to 5 bases and at J to 8 bases, leaving 5 bases not matched to a gene. Per the germline V gene, CDR1 is KGHDR and CDR2 is SFDVKD. CDR3 bases: TGTGCCACCAGTGGACTAGCTGGCGATGAGCAGTTCTTC. It codes for CATSGLAGDEQFF.

A single count supports this clone. The chain carries TRBV5-1 and TRBJ1-2; 7 nucleotides match TRBD1. Germline V CDR1 and CDR2: SGHRS, YFSETQ. The CDR3 consists of 13 residues. With V trimmed by 5 bases and J by 6 bases, 7 bases remained unmatched. The CDR3 nucleotides are TGCGCCAGCAGTACCGGGACAGTAGATGGCTACACCTTC. Translating it yields CASSTGTVDGYTF.

V and J are TRBV28 and TRBJ1-6; the D is unclear. The CDR3 is 12 amino acids. Trimming removed 6 bases at V and 7 bases at J, with 7 bases between. Germline CDR1 reads MDHEN; CDR2 reads SYDVKM. The CDR3 here is CASRTENSPLHF. In DNA, the CDR3 is TGTGCCAGCAGAACAGAAAATTCACCCCTCCACTTT.

This chain connects TRBV6-6 to TRBJ2-7, with a tentative D call TRBD1 (6 bases). The germline V and J ends were trimmed by 5 bases and 4 bases, with 12 bases remaining between them. Looked up from germline, CDR1 is MNHNY and CDR2 is SVGAGI (reference sequence). The CDR3 is made up of 13 amino acids. Here the CDR3 DNA reads TGTGCCAGCAGTGGCGACAGGACATACGAGCAGTACTTC. Its translation: CASSGDRTYEQYF.

CDR3 region: CASSGTGGNEKLFF. Written as DNA, the CDR3 is TGTGCCAGCAGTGGGACAGGGGGTAATGAAAAACTGTTTTTT. The chain employs TRBV2 and TRBJ1-4, with TRBD1 identical over 10 bases. Germline-derived CDR1 and CDR2 are SNHLY and FYNNEI. Trimming took 4 bases from V and 4 from J; bases not matched to a gene: 0. The CDR3 is made up of 14 amino acids.

The V gene is TRBV19, the J gene TRBJ1-1, with a possible D match to TRBD1 (6 bases). Trimming took off 3 bases at V and 5 bases at J, with 10 bases between the two ends. CDR1 LNHDA and CDR2 SQIVND come from the germline V gene (reference sequence). The CDR3 has 13 residues. CDR3 sequence: CASSMGRGTEAFF. CDR3 DNA: TGTGCCAGTAGTATGGGCAGGGGTACTGAAGCTTTCTTT.

The rearrangement joins TRBV2 to TRBJ1-5; 7 bases are a match to TRBD1. The CDR3 is 14 residues long. Germline V gene data show CDR1 as SNHLY and CDR2 as FYNNEI. The V segment lost 7 bases and the J segment 0 bases; nucleotides outside the gene matches: 3. The CDR3 DNA follows: TGTGCCAGCAACAGGGGCTATAGCAATCAGCCCCAGCATTTT. Translating it yields CASNRGYSNQPQHF.

CDR3 sequence reads: CASSLGGSNYGYTF. The CDR3 DNA reads as TGTGCCAGCAGCTTAGGAGGGTCTAACTATGGCTACACCTTC. The chain is built from TRBV7-9 and TRBJ1-2, with unresolved D. This CDR3 contains 14 residues. Germline lookup yields CDR1 SEHNR and CDR2 FQNEAQ (reference sequence). V was cut by 1 base and J by 0 bases, with 6 bases left in between.

CDR3 DNA sequence: TGTGCCAGCAGCTTAGCTCGTCATAGAGCGGGAGGTGACGAGCAGTACTTC. Translating it yields CASSLARHRAGGDEQYF. The chain uses TRBV7-6 and TRBJ2-7, with 9 bases identical to TRBD2. Germline assignment: CDR1 SGHVS and CDR2 FNYEAQ. The ends lost 0 bases at V and 5 bases at J; junction bases unmatched: 11. The CDR3 is 17 residues long.

The chain couples TRBV7-9 to TRBJ2-2; 12 bases line up with TRBD2. CDR1 and CDR2 (germline): SEHNR, FQNEAQ (reference sequence). The length of the CDR3 is 17 residues. V was pared by 5 bases and J by 5 bases, with 9 bases of the junction left unmatched. The CDR3 reads CASSPLTSGRSTGELFF. In nucleotides, the CDR3 is TGTGCCAGCAGCCCCCTGACTAGCGGGAGATCAACCGGGGAGCTGTTTTTT.

The chain carries TRBV9 and TRBJ2-3; tentatively, D is TRBD1 (5 bases). Germline CDR1 and CDR2: SGDLS and YYNGEE. The V and J ends lost 3 bases and 2 bases respectively, with 16 bases between them. CDR3 length: 16 amino acids. CDR3 sequence reads: CASSGKTDRLTDTQYF. In DNA, the CDR3 is TGTGCCAGCAGCGGGAAGACCGACAGACTCACAGATACGCAGTATTTT.

The chain recombines TRBV5-6 with TRBJ2-2; possible D gene TRBD1, 6 bases. Deletions cut 2 bases from V and 3 bases from J, with 14 bases between. The CDR3 totals 16 residues. Germline CDR1 reads SGHDT; CDR2 reads YYEEEE. The CDR3 bases are TGTGCCAGCAGCTTCCTGGGGGCGCCGGACACCGGGGAGCTGTTTTTT. Translation: CASSFLGAPDTGELFF.

CDR3 sequence (DNA): TGTGCCAGCAGCGTAGAGGCAGGGAACAATGAGCAGTTCTTC. Amino acids: CASSVEAGNNEQFF. The V call is TRBV9, the J call TRBJ2-1; TRBD1 might be the D (5 bases). V lost 0 bases to trimming and J lost 5 bases, with 9 bases between them. CDR3 length equals 14 residues. Germline V gene sequence: CDR1 SGDLS, CDR2 YYNGEE.

V and J are TRBV7-2 and TRBJ1-2; weak D call: TRBD1 (6 bases). CDR1 is SGHTA and CDR2 is FQGNSA in the germline V gene. Trimming removed 6 bases at V and 4 bases at J, with 15 bases between. This CDR3 is built from 14 residues. CDR3 protein: CASREGGGGYGYTF. CDR3 sequence (DNA): TGTGCCAGCAGGGAAGGGGGAGGGGGCTATGGCTACACCTTC.